This T cell receptor (beta chain) was sequenced for a study of T cell responses to AZD1222 COVID-19 vaccine. This clone showed up just a few times. What it recognizes is unknown. Whole-study results and caveats: The donor group comprised mostly white British people and more females; the analysis possibly underestimated clonal diversity.

The repertoire was sequenced with immunoSEQ multiplex PCR; TCRdb's copy has only in-frame clones and lacks some. The table records fewer than 85,000 clones, roughly 85% of them present only once. Sequencing used peripheral blood, obtained 28 days after the second AZD1222 dose. The clonotype was recovered from an adult who received the AZD1222 COVID-19 vaccine.

CDR3 amino acids: CASSLGTGGYGYTF. The CDR3 coding sequence is TGTGCCAGCAGCTTAGGGACAGGGGGCTATGGCTACACCTTC. This chain uses TRBV7-3 with TRBJ1-2, with 11 positions matching TRBD1. CDR3 length: 14 residues. Trimming took 2 bases from V and 4 from J; bases not matched to a gene: 0. Germline CDR1 is SGHTA and CDR2 is FQGTGA.